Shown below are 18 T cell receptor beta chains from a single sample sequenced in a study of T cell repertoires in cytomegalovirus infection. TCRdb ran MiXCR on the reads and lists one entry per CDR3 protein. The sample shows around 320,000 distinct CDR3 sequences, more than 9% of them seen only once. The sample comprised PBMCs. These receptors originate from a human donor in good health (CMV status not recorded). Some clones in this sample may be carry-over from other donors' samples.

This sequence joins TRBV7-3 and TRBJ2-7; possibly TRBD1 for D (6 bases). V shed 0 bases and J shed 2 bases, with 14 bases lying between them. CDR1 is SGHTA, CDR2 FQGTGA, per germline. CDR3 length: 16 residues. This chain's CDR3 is CASSLTRDTSPYEQYF. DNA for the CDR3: TGTGCCAGCAGCTTAACTCGGGACACCTCCCCCTACGAGCAGTACTTC. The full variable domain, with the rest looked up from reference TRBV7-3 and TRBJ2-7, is GAGVSQTPSNKVTEKGKYVELRCDPISGHTALYWYRQSLGQGPEFLIYFQGTGAADDSGLPNDRFFAVRPEGSVSTLKIQRTERGDSAVYLCASSLTRDTSPYEQYFGPGTRLTVT.

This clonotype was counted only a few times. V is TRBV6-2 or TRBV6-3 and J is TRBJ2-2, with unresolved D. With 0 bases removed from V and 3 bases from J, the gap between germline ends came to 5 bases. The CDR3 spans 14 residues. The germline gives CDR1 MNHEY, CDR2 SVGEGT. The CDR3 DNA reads TGTGCCAGCAGTTACTCTACATACACCGGGGAGCTGTTTTTT. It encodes CASSYSTYTGELFF.

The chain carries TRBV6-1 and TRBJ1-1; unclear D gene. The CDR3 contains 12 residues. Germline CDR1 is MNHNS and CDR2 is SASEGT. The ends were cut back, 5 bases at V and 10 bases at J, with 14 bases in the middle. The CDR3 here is CASSYEGIRAFF. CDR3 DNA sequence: TGTGCCAGCAGTTACGAAGGGATTCGAGCTTTCTTT.

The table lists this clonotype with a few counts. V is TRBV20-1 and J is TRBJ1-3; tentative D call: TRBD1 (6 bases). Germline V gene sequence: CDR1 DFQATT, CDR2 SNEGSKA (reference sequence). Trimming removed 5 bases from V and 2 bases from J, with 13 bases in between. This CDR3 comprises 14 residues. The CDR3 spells CSADLGGTGNTIYF. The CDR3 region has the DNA TGCAGTGCTGACTTAGGGGGGACTGGAAACACCATATATTTT.

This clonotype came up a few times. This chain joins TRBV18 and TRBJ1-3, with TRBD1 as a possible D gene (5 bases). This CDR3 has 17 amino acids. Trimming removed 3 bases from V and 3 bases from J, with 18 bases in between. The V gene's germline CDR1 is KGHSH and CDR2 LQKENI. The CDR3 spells CASSPSDNRRSGNTIYF. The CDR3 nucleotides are TGTGCCAGCTCACCTAGCGACAACAGGAGGAGTGGAAACACCATATATTTT.

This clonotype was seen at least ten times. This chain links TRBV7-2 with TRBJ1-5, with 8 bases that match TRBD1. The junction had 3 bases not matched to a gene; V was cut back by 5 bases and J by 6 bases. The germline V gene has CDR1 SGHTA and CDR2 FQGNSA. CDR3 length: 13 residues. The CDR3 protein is CASSQGAPQPQHF. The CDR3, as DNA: TGTGCCAGCAGCCAGGGGGCGCCTCAGCCCCAGCATTTT.

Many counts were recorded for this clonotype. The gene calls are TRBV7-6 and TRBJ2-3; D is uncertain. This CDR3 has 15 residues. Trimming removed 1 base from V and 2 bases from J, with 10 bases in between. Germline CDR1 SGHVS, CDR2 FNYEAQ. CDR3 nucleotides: TGTGCCAGCAGCTTAGGGGGATTAGACACAGATACGCAGTATTTT. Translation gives CASSLGGLDTDTQYF.

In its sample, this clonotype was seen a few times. As DNA, the CDR3 is TGTGCCAGCAGCCTTGCGGGCGGTTATAACACCGGGGAGCTGTTTTTT. It translates to CASSLAGGYNTGELFF. The V call is TRBV7-2, the J call TRBJ2-2, with D perhaps TRBD2 (5 bases). The CDR3 sequence is 16 residues long. The germline V and J ends were trimmed by 5 bases and 2 bases, with 15 bases remaining between them. Germline CDR1 and CDR2: SGHTA and FQGNSA.

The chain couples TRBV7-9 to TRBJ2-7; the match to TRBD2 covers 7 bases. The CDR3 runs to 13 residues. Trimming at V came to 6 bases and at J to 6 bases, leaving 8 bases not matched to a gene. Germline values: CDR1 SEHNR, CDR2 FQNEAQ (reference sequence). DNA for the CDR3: TGTGCCAGCAGGTCAGTGGGAGGGGCCGAGCAGTACTTC. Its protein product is CASRSVGGAEQYF.

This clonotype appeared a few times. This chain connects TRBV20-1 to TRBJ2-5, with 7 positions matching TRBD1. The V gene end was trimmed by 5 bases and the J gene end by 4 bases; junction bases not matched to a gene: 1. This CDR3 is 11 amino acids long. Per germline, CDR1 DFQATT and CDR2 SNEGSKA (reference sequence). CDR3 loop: CSARQGETQYF. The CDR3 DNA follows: TGCAGTGCTCGACAGGGAGAGACCCAGTACTTC.

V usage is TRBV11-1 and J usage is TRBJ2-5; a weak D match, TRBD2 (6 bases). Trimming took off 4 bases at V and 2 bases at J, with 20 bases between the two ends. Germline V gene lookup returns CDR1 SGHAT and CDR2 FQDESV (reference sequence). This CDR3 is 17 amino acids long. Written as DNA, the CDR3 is TGTGCCAGCAGCTCCCCCCTCCGAGTGGCGGGACAAGAGACCCAGTACTTC. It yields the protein CASSSPLRVAGQETQYF.

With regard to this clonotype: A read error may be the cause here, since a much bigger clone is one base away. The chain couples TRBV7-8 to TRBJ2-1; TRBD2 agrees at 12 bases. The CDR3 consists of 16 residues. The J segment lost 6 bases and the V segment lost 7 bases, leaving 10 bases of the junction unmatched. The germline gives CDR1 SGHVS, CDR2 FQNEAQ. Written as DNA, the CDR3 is TGTGCCAGCACCTCGGCTAGCGGGGGGGCGGGCAATGAGCAGTTCTTC. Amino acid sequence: CASTSASGGAGNEQFF.

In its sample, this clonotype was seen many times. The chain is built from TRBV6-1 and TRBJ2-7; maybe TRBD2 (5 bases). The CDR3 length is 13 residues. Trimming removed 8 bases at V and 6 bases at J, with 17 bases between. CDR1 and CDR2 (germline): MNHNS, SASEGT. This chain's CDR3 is CASGMVRGREQYF. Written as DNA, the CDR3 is TGTGCCAGCGGTATGGTCCGGGGTCGCGAGCAGTACTTC.

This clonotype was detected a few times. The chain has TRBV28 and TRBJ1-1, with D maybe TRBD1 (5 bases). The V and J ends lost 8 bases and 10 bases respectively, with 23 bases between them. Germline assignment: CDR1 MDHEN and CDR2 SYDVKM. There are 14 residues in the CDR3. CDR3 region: CASGGGAASPAAFF. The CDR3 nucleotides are TGTGCCAGCGGGGGTGGCGCTGCGTCCCCCGCAGCTTTCTTT.

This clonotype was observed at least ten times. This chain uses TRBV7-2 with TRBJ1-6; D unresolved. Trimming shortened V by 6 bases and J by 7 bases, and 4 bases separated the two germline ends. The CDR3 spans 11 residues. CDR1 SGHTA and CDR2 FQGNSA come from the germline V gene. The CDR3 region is CASRSNSPLHF. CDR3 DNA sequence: TGTGCCAGCAGGTCCAATTCACCCCTCCACTTT.

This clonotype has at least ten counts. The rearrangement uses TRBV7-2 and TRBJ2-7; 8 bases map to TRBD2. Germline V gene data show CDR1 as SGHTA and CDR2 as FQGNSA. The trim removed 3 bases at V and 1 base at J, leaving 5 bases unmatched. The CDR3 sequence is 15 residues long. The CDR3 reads CASSFSGIISYEQYF. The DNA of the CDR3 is TGTGCCAGCAGCTTTAGCGGGATCATATCCTACGAGCAGTACTTC.

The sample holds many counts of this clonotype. CDR3 loop: CASSYSQTNSPLHF. The CDR3 DNA reads TGTGCCAGCAGCTATTCACAGACTAATTCACCCCTCCACTTT. The J gene is TRBJ1-6, the V gene TRBV7-9; D is undetermined. Germline loops: CDR1 SEHNR, CDR2 FQNEAQ (reference sequence). V was shortened by 4 bases and J by 6 bases, with 10 bases between the two germline ends. The CDR3 extends over 14 amino acids.

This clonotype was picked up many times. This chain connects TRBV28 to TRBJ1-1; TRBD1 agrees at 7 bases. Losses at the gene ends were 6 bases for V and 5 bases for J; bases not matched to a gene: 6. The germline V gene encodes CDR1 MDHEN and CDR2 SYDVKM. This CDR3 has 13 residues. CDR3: CASRNRGGTEAFF. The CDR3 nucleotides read TGTGCCAGCAGAAACAGGGGTGGGACTGAAGCTTTCTTT.